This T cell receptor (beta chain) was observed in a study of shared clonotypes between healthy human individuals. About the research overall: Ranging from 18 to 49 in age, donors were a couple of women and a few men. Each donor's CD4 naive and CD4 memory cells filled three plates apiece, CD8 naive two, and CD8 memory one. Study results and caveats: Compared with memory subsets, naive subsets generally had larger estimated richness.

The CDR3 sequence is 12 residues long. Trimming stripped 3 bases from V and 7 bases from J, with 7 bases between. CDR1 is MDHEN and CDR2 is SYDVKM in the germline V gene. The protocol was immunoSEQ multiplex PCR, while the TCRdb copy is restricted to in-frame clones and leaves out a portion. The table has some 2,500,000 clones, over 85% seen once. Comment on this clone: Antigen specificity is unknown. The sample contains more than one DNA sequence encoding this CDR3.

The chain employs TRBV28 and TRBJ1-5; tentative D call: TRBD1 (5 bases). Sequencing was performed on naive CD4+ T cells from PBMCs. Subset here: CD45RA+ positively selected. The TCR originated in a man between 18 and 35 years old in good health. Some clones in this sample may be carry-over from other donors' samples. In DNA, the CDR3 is TGTGCCAGCAGTTTGCCAGGGCAGCCCCAGCATTTT. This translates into CASSLPGQPQHF.